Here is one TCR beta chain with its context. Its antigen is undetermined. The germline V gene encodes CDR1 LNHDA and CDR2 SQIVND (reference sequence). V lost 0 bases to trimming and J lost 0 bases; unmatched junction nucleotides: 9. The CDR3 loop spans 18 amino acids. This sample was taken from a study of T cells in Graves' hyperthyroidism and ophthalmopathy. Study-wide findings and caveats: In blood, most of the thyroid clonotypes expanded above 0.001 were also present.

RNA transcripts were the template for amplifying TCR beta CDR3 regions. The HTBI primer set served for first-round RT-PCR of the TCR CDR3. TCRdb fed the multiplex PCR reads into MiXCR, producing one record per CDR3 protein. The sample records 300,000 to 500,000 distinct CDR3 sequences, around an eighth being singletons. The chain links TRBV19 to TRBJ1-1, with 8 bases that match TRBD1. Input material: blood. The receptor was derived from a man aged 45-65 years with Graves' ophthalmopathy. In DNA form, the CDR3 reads TGTGCCAGTAGTATAGATGCGCACAAACAGGGGGTGAACACTGAAGCTTTCTTT. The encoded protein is CASSIDAHKQGVNTEAFF.